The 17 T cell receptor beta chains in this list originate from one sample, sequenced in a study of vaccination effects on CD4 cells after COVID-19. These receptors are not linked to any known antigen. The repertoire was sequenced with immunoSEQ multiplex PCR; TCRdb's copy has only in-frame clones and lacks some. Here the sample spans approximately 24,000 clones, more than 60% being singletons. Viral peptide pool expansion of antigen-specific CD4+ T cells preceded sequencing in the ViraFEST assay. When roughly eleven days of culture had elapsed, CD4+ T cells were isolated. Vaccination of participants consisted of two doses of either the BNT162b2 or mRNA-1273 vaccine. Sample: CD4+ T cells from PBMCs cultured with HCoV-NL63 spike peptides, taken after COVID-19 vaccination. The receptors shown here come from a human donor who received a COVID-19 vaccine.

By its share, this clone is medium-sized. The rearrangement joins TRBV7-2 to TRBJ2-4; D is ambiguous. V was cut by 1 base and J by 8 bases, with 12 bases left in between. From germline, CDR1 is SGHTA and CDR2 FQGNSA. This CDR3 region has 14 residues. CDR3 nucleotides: TGTGCCAGCAGCTTAGGAAGAGCGAGCGACATTCAGTACTTC. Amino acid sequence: CASSLGRASDIQYF.

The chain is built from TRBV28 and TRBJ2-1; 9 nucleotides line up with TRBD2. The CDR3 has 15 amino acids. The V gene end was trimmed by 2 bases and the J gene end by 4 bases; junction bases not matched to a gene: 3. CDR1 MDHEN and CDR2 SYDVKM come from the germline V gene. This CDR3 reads CASSLTAGGYNEQFF. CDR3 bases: TGTGCCAGCAGTTTAACAGCGGGAGGTTACAATGAGCAGTTCTTC. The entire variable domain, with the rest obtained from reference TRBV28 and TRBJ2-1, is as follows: DVKVTQSSRYLVKRTGEKVFLECVQDMDHENMFWYRQDPGLGLRLIYFSYDVKMKEKGDIPEGYSVSREKKERFSLILESASTNQTSMYLCASSLTAGGYNEQFFGPGTRLTVL.

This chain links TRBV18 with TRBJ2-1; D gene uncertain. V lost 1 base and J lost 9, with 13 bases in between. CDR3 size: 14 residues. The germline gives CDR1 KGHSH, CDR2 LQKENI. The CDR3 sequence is CASSPQGPSTEQFF. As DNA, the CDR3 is TGTGCCAGCTCACCACAGGGCCCCTCCACTGAGCAGTTCTTC.

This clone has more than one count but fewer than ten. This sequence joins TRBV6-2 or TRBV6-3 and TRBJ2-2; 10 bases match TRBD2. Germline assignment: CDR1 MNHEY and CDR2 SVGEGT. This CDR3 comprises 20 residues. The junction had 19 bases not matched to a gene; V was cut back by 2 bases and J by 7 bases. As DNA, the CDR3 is TGTGCCAGCAGTTACGGGCCCGCTATGGCTAGCGGGAGCAAGGGCGGGGAGCTGTTTTTT. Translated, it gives CASSYGPAMASGSKGGELFF.

DNA for the CDR3: TGTGCCAGCAGTTTTGGGGCTAGCGGGTTACGTCGGCATGAGCAGTTCTTC. Residues: CASSFGASGLRRHEQFF. V is TRBV28 and J is TRBJ2-1; 8 bases match TRBD2. This CDR3 region has 17 residues. With V trimmed by 3 bases and J by 8 bases, 15 bases remained unmatched. The germline CDR1 and CDR2 sequences are MDHEN and SYDVKM.

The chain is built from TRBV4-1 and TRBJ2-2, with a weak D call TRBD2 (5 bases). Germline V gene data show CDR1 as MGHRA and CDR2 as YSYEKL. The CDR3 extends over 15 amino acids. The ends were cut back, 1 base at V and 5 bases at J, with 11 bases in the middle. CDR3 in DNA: TGCGCCAGCAGCCAAGGCTCCGGGGAAACCGGGGAGCTGTTTTTT. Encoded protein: CASSQGSGETGELFF.

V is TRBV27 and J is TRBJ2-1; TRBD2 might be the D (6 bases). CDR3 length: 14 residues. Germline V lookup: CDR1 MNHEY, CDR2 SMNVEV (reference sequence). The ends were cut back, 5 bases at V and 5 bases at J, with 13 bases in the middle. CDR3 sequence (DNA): TGTGCCAGCAGTACCCGGGAGTACCACAATGAGCAGTTCTTC. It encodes CASSTREYHNEQFF.

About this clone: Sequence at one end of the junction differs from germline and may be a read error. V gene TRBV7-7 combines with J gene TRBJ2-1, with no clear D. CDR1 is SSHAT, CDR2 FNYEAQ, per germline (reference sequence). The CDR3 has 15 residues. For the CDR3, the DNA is TGTGCTAGCAGCTTAGGGCCGCCACTGTCCAATGAGCAGTTCTTC. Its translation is CASSLGPPLSNEQFF.

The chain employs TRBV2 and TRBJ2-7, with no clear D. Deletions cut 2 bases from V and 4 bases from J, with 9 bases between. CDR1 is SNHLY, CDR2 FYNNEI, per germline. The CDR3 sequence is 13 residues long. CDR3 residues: CASSENHGYEQYF. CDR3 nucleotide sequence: TGTGCCAGCAGTGAAAATCACGGATACGAGCAGTACTTC.

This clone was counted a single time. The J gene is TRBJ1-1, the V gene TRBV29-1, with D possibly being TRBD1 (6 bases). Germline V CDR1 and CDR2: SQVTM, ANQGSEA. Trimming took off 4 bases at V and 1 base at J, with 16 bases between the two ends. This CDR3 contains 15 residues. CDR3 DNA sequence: TGCAGCGTTGTCCAGGGGAGGGGATGGAACACTGAAGCTTTCTTT. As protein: CSVVQGRGWNTEAFF.

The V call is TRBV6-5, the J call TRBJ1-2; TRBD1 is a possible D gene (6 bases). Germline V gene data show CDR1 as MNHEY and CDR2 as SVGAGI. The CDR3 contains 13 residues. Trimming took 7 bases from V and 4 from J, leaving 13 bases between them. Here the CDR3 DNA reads TGTGCCAGCACCCAACAGGGACTCTATGGCTACACCTTC. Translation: CASTQQGLYGYTF.

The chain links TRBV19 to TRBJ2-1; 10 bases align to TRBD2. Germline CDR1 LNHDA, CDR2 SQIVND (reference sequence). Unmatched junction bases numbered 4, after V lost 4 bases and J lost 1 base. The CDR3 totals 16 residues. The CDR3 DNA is TGTGCCAGTAGTACCGTAGCGGGGGGTTCCTACAATGAGCAGTTCTTC. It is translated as CASSTVAGGSYNEQFF.

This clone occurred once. The CDR3: CSVVLANEQFF. DNA for the CDR3: TGCAGCGTTGTACTAGCCAATGAGCAGTTCTTC. This chain connects TRBV29-1 to TRBJ2-1; the D gene is possibly TRBD2 (6 bases). The CDR3 consists of 11 residues. From germline, CDR1 is SQVTM and CDR2 ANQGSEA. V gave up 4 bases and J gave up 6 bases, with 7 bases separating them.

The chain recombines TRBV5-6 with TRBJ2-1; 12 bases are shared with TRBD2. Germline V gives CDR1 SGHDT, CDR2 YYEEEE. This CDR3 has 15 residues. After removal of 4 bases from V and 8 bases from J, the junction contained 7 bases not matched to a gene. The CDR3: CASSPSGRVLDEQFF. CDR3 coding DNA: TGTGCCAGCAGCCCTAGCGGGAGGGTCTTGGATGAGCAGTTCTTC.

For the CDR3, the DNA is TGTGCCCCGGGTCGGGTAGGCGGCTACACCTTC. This codes for CAPGRVGGYTF. The chain employs TRBV19 and TRBJ1-2; D gene unclear. Trimming removed 11 bases from V and 8 bases from J, with 15 bases in between. The CDR3 totals 11 residues. The germline V gene encodes CDR1 LNHDA and CDR2 SQIVND (reference sequence).

CDR3 in amino acids: CASSTIIGYEYNEQFF. The CDR3 nucleotides read TGTGCCAGCAGCACAATAATCGGATACGAATACAATGAGCAGTTCTTC. This rearrangement joins TRBV11-2 to TRBJ2-1; D gene uncertain. The CDR3 consists of 16 residues. Germline CDR1 and CDR2: SGHAT and FQNNGV. V dropped 5 bases and J dropped 4 bases, with 18 bases sitting between them. The whole variable domain, remainder taken from reference TRBV11-2 and TRBJ2-1, is EAGVAQSPRYKIIEKRQSVAFWCNPISGHATLYWYQQILGQGPKLLIQFQNNGVVDDSQLPKDRFSAERLKGVDSTLKIQPAKLEDSAVYLCASSTIIGYEYNEQFFGPGTRLTVL.

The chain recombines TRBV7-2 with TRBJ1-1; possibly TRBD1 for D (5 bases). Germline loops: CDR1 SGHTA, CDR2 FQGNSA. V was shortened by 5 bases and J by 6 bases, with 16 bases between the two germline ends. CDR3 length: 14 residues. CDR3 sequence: CASSPNRGAAEAFF. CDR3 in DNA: TGTGCCAGCAGCCCGAATCGAGGGGCCGCTGAAGCTTTCTTT.